The 16 T cell receptor beta chains listed next were all sequenced from one sample in a study of T-cell memory formation after mild COVID-19. Each CDR3 protein is one row after TCRdb ran MiXCR on the 5' RACE reads. Among fewer than 450,000 distinct CDR3 sequences listed, 20% to 25% were seen once. Input material: PBMCs or a T cell subset sorted from them (not recorded which). All receptors derive from an adult woman who had mild COVID-19 (a few samples of this study predate the infection). Cell type and time point are not known.

This clonotype was detected only a few times. The genes are TRBV5-4 and TRBJ1-1; the D gene is possibly TRBD1 (5 bases). The CDR3 contains 13 residues. V was trimmed by 4 bases and J by 7 bases, leaving 14 bases between them. The V gene's germline CDR1 is SGHNT and CDR2 YYREEE (reference sequence). The chain's CDR3 is CASSGRHQGEAFF. The CDR3, as DNA: TGTGCCAGCAGCGGCAGACACCAGGGTGAAGCTTTCTTT.

A word on this clonotype: Because the CDR3 is missing its conserved closing phenylalanine or tryptophan, this is likely a read error. The gene calls are TRBV12-3 or TRBV12-4 and TRBJ2-5; D call uncertain. The CDR3 is 13 amino acids. V lost 2 bases and J 5 bases, leaving 9 bases between the germline ends. In DNA form, the CDR3 reads TGTGCCAGCAGTTTACCATTACACGAGACCCAGTACTCC. It encodes CASSLPLHETQYS.

The chain links TRBV6-5 to TRBJ2-5; TRBD2 agrees at 7 bases. The V and J ends lost 6 bases and 4 bases, in that order; junction bases with no gene match: 5. The CDR3 is 13 residues long. Germline CDR1 is MNHEY and CDR2 is SVGAGI. CDR3 sequence: CASSLGTIETQYF. The CDR3 nucleotides read TGTGCCAGCAGCCTGGGGACTATAGAGACCCAGTACTTC.

The CDR3 sequence is CSARDVLAGITDTQYF. For the CDR3, the DNA is TGCAGTGCTAGAGATGTACTAGCGGGAATAACAGATACGCAGTATTTT. The chain has TRBV20-1 and TRBJ2-3, with 10 bases aligning to TRBD2. Per germline, CDR1 DFQATT and CDR2 SNEGSKA (reference sequence). V dropped 0 bases and J dropped 3; count of bases not matched to a gene: 6. This CDR3 has 16 residues.

This clonotype was found a few times. The rearrangement uses TRBV6-5 and TRBJ1-1; the D is unclear. The CDR3 length is 14 residues. Germline V lookup: CDR1 MNHEY, CDR2 SVGAGI. Trimming removed 0 bases from V and 4 bases from J, with 9 bases in between. The CDR3 spells CASSYSREATEAFF. CDR3 coding DNA: TGTGCCAGCAGTTACTCGAGGGAAGCCACTGAAGCTTTCTTT.

This clonotype was observed a handful of times. The chain couples TRBV12-3 or TRBV12-4 to TRBJ1-2; TRBD1 aligns across 8 bases. The CDR3 spans 14 residues. Trimming removed 3 bases from V and 6 bases from J; junction bases left unmatched: 6. CDR3 amino acids: CASSLSGGGHGYTF. Here the CDR3 DNA reads TGTGCCAGCAGTTTGTCAGGGGGCGGGCATGGCTACACCTTC.

The gene calls are TRBV5-1 and TRBJ1-6; D is ambiguous. The CDR3 has 15 residues. Looked up from germline, CDR1 is SGHRS and CDR2 is YFSETQ. With 0 bases removed from V and 7 bases from J, the gap between germline ends came to 11 bases. As DNA, the CDR3 is TGCGCCAGCAGCTTGGAATACGGGGAGAATTCACCCCTCCACTTT. It codes for CASSLEYGENSPLHF.

J is TRBJ2-7 and V is TRBV5-1, with TRBD1 matching 7 bases. The CDR3 length is 14 residues. V was pared by 1 base and J by 3 bases, with 4 bases of the junction left unmatched. Germline V CDR1 and CDR2: SGHRS, YFSETQ. The CDR3 sequence: CASSLQGGHYEQYF. Here the CDR3 DNA reads TGCGCCAGCAGCTTGCAAGGGGGCCACTACGAGCAGTACTTC.

This clonotype occurred a few times. The chain combines TRBV4-1 with TRBJ1-4, with D perhaps matching TRBD1 (6 bases). Trimming cost V 1 base and J 8 bases, with 14 bases left between them. The CDR3 totals 15 residues. Per germline, CDR1 MGHRA and CDR2 YSYEKL. The CDR3 sequence is CASSQAGTRLEKLFF. The CDR3 nucleotides are TGCGCCAGCAGCCAAGCCGGGACACGACTGGAAAAACTGTTTTTT.

V is TRBV7-2 and J is TRBJ1-6; tentatively, D is TRBD1 (5 bases). Germline CDR1 reads SGHTA; CDR2 reads FQGNSA. CDR3 length equals 17 residues. Trimming took off 2 bases at V and 6 bases at J, with 17 bases between the two ends. The DNA of the CDR3 is TGTGCCAGCAGCTTAATCCCCGGGGGAGGTCCTAATTCACCCCTCCACTTT. Its protein is CASSLIPGGGPNSPLHF.

The gene calls are TRBV12-3 or TRBV12-4 and TRBJ2-3; the match to TRBD2 covers 10 bases. V shed 4 bases and J 4 bases; nucleotides not matched to a gene: 5. The CDR3 consists of 15 residues. The CDR3 sequence is CASSSSGGAADTQYF. The CDR3 DNA sequence: TGTGCCAGCAGTTCCAGCGGGGGGGCCGCAGATACGCAGTATTTT.

This chain links TRBV19 with TRBJ2-4; 13 nucleotides align to TRBD2. Germline-derived CDR1 and CDR2 are LNHDA and SQIVND (reference sequence). The J segment lost 13 bases and the V segment lost 10 bases, leaving 10 bases of the junction unmatched. The CDR3 is made up of 13 amino acids. The DNA of the CDR3 is TGTGCCACTACCACGGGACTAGCGGGACGACAGTACTTC. Residues: CATTTGLAGRQYF.

The chain is built from TRBV7-6 and TRBJ2-3; 9 bases map to TRBD2. This CDR3 is 17 amino acids long. Germline CDR1 and CDR2: SGHVS and FNYEAQ. The J segment lost 3 bases and the V segment lost 2 bases, leaving 9 bases of the junction unmatched. This chain's CDR3 is CASSLRGSGSLTDTQYF. The CDR3 coding sequence is TGTGCCAGCAGCTTAAGAGGTAGCGGGAGTTTGACAGATACGCAGTATTTT.

The chain is built from TRBV23-1 and TRBJ2-3, with 11 bases matching TRBD1. TRBV23-1 is known as an ORF, though its function is uncertain. This CDR3 contains 16 residues. The V segment lost 2 bases and the J segment 6 bases; nucleotides outside the gene matches: 7. CDR3 loop: CASSQQGQGVDDTQYF. For the CDR3, the DNA is TGCGCCAGCAGTCAACAGGGACAGGGGGTAGACGATACGCAGTATTTT.

This chain links TRBV4-3 with TRBJ1-4; TRBD1 matches 9 bases. The V segment lost 1 base and the J segment 5 bases; nucleotides outside the gene matches: 5. The CDR3 extends over 16 amino acids. CDR1 and CDR2 from the germline V gene are LGHNA and YSLEER. CDR3 bases: TGCGCCAGCAGCCAAGGGGTGGACAGGGGAAATGAAAAACTGTTTTTT. It specifies CASSQGVDRGNEKLFF.

The V call is TRBV7-3, the J call TRBJ2-7, with D tentatively TRBD1 or TRBD2 (5 bases each). Germline CDR1 SGHTA, CDR2 FQGTGA. The V and J ends lost 1 base and 6 bases respectively, with 16 bases between them. This CDR3 spans 15 amino acids. CDR3 nucleotide sequence: TGTGCCAGCAGCTTAAGCTCGGCCGGGACGAGCGAGCAGTACTTC. This sequence encodes CASSLSSAGTSEQYF. The full variable domain, rest sourced from reference TRBV7-3 and TRBJ2-7, is GAGVSQTPSNKVTEKGKYVELRCDPISGHTALYWYRQSLGQGPEFLIYFQGTGAADDSGLPNDRFFAVRPEGSVSTLKIQRTERGDSAVYLCASSLSSAGTSEQYFGPGTRLTVT.